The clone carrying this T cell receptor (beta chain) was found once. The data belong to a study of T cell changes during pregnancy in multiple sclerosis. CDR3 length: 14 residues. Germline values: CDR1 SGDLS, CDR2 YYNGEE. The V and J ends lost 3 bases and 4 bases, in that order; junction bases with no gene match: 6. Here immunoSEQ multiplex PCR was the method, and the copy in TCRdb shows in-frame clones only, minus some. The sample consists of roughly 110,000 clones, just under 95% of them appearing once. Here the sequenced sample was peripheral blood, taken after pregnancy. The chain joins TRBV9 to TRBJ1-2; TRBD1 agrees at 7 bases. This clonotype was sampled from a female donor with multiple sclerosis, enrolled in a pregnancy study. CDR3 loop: CASSETGYSYGYTF. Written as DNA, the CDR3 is TGTGCCAGCAGCGAGACAGGGTATAGCTATGGCTACACCTTC.